This T cell receptor beta chain appears in the sequencing data of a study of OX40 agonist ivuxolimab in advanced cancers. Study findings and constraints: At doses 0.1 to 3.0 mg/kg, CD4+ and CD8+ clones expanded. More expanded clones were found, on average, in CD8+ than in CD4+ T cells.

TCRdb keeps only in-frame clones here, not all; method: immunoSEQ multiplex PCR. The sample contains around 79,000 clones, 88% of which appear only once. This CDR3 has 15 amino acids. V lost 1 base and J lost 3; bases outside the gene matches: 6. Germline V gene data show CDR1 as SGHDT and CDR2 as YYEEEE. This clone was detected many times. The antigen remains undetermined. The origin of this receptor is an adult with an advanced solid tumor such as melanoma, head and neck, liver or kidney cancer. The sequencing here drew on CD4+ or CD8+ T cells sorted from blood, taken in a trial of the OX40 agonist ivuxolimab. The chain carries TRBV5-6 and TRBJ1-1; 7 positions agree with TRBD1. The CDR3 protein is CASSLLTGEYTEAFF. CDR3 bases: TGTGCCAGCAGCTTGTTAACAGGGGAGTACACTGAAGCTTTCTTT.